The sequence of this T cell receptor (beta chain) was determined in a study of T cell responses to AZD1222 COVID-19 vaccine. V lost 5 bases and J lost 4; bases outside the gene matches: 3. Germline lookup yields CDR1 SGHVS and CDR2 FQNEAQ. This CDR3 comprises 13 residues. Libraries were prepared by immunoSEQ multiplex PCR; TCRdb keeps only in-frame clonotypes and omits some of them. Here the sample spans more than 30,000 clones, approximately 89% being singletons. Source: peripheral blood, taken on day 0 of AZD1222 vaccination. This rearrangement joins TRBV7-8 to TRBJ1-1; TRBD1 matches at 8 bases. The TCR was taken from an adult in good health. CDR3 DNA: TGTGCCAGCAGCCTTGGACAGGGCACTGAAGCTTTCTTT. Protein: CASSLGQGTEAFF.